The 29 T cell receptor beta chains below all came from one sample that was sequenced in a study of cytomegalovirus exposure and HLA in healthy donors. It was with 60 Vbeta and 13 Jbeta primers that the PCR ran. Clones were read by immunoSEQ multiplex PCR, and TCRdb kept only the in-frame ones, dropping some. The sample has approximately 150,000 clones; around 70% are singletons. Sequences were obtained from PBMCs. The receptor set was obtained from a man younger than 35 in good health and CMV-seropositive.

The chain links TRBV27 to TRBJ1-1; 9 nucleotides match TRBD1. The length of the CDR3 is 15 residues. Germline assignment: CDR1 MNHEY and CDR2 SMNVEV (reference sequence). V dropped 4 bases and J dropped 3; count of bases not matched to a gene: 6. CDR3 sequence (DNA): TGTGCCAGCAGTTCCGGGACAGGGAGGGACACTGAAGCTTTCTTT. Translating it yields CASSSGTGRDTEAFF.

This clone was observed a single time. This chain uses TRBV25-1 with TRBJ2-5, with 7 bases matching TRBD2. V gave up 4 bases and J gave up 1 base; unmatched junction bases: 6. The CDR3 spans 15 residues. The germline V gene encodes CDR1 MGHDK and CDR2 SYGVNS. Written as DNA, the CDR3 is TGTGCCAGCAGTGCCAGGGAGGGATTCCAAGAGACCCAGTACTTC. Its translation is CASSAREGFQETQYF.

The sample holds a few counts of this clone. The J gene is TRBJ2-2, the V gene TRBV25-1; TRBD1 agrees at 7 bases. The V gene end was trimmed by 1 base and the J gene end by 4 bases; junction bases not matched to a gene: 6. Germline lookup yields CDR1 MGHDK and CDR2 SYGVNS. The CDR3 consists of 16 residues. CDR3 region: CASSESDRHRTGELFF. CDR3 bases: TGTGCCAGCAGTGAATCGGACAGGCATCGCACCGGGGAGCTGTTTTTT.

The V and J genes are TRBV7-8 and TRBJ2-5; 7 bases match TRBD1. The germline gives CDR1 SGHVS, CDR2 FQNEAQ. V was clipped by 5 bases and J by 2 bases; unmatched bases: 8. The CDR3 consists of 15 residues. The CDR3 region is CASSDGTARQETQYF. CDR3 nucleotides: TGTGCCAGCAGCGACGGGACAGCGAGGCAAGAGACCCAGTACTTC.

In this sample, this clone turned up a few times. The CDR3 DNA reads as TGTGCCATCAGTGATCCGGGAGATCGGGAAACGCAGTATTTT. It is translated as CAISDPGDRETQYF. The gene calls are TRBV10-3 and TRBJ2-3; D perhaps matches TRBD2 (6 bases). The CDR3 runs to 14 residues. V was cut by 3 bases and J by 9 bases, with 16 bases left in between. Germline V gene lookup returns CDR1 ENHRY and CDR2 SYGVKD.

This clone has a single count. The chain recombines TRBV7-9 with TRBJ1-4, with 7 nucleotides matching TRBD1. V lost 5 bases to trimming and J lost 3 bases; unmatched junction nucleotides: 6. The CDR3 has 15 amino acids. Germline CDR1 is SEHNR and CDR2 is FQNEAQ (reference sequence). The CDR3 loop is CASSIGQVSNEKLFF. DNA of the CDR3: TGTGCCAGCAGCATAGGACAGGTCTCTAATGAAAAACTGTTTTTT. The variable domain in full, completed from reference TRBV7-9 and TRBJ1-4, reads DTGVSQNPRHKITKRGQNVTFRCDPISEHNRLYWYRQTLGQGPEFLTYFQNEAQLEKSRLLSDRFSAERPKGSFSTLEIQRTEQGDSAMYLCASSIGQVSNEKLFFGSGTQLSVL.

The rearrangement links TRBV5-8 to TRBJ2-2; D unclear. The CDR3 is 13 amino acids. CDR1 and CDR2 from the germline V gene are SGHTS and YDEGEE. V lost 2 bases to trimming and J lost 5 bases, with 7 bases between them. The CDR3 DNA reads as TGTGCCAGCAGCTTAAGAGTGACCGGGGAGCTGTTTTTT. Protein product: CASSLRVTGELFF.

This rearrangement joins TRBV29-1 to TRBJ2-1, with D possibly matching TRBD2 (6 bases). The CDR3 consists of 14 residues. Trimming removed 4 bases from V and 5 bases from J, with 15 bases in between. Germline loops: CDR1 SQVTM, CDR2 ANQGSEA. The CDR3: CSVGGGDRNNEQFF. For the CDR3, the DNA is TGCAGCGTTGGTGGAGGGGATAGGAACAATGAGCAGTTCTTC.

This clone was seen a single time. The chain couples TRBV11-3 to TRBJ2-1; 9 bases line up with TRBD2. Looked up from germline, CDR1 is SGHNT and CDR2 is YENEEA. J lost 6 bases, V lost 5 bases, and 5 bases had no gene match. The CDR3 runs 14 residues. As DNA, the CDR3 is TGTGCCAGCAGCCTAGCGGGATTAGCCAATGAGCAGTTCTTC. This sequence encodes CASSLAGLANEQFF.

V gene TRBV6-1 combines with J gene TRBJ1-3, with D possibly matching TRBD1 (5 bases). V was cut by 7 bases and J by 4 bases, with 17 bases left in between. CDR1 is MNHNS, CDR2 SASEGT, per germline. The CDR3 has 15 amino acids. The CDR3 region has the DNA TGTGCCAGCACCGAAGGGTTGCAGGGAGGAAACACCATATATTTT. Amino acid sequence: CASTEGLQGGNTIYF.

The chain combines TRBV14 with TRBJ1-1, with TRBD1 identical over 7 bases. CDR3 size: 14 residues. Germline V lookup: CDR1 SGHDN, CDR2 FVKESK. V gave up 6 bases and J gave up 3 bases; unmatched junction bases: 7. The CDR3 bases are TGTGCCAGCAGGACAGGGATAGATCACACTGAAGCTTTCTTT. Translated, it gives CASRTGIDHTEAFF. Complete variable domain (other parts from reference TRBV14 and TRBJ1-1): EAGVTQFPSHSVIEKGQTVTLRCDPISGHDNLYWYRRVMGKEIKFLLHFVKESKQDESGMPNNRFLAERTGGTYSTLKVQPAELEDSGVYFCASRTGIDHTEAFFGQGTRLTVV.

The gene calls are TRBV5-8 and TRBJ2-5; D perhaps matches TRBD1 (5 bases). The CDR3 is 16 residues long. Germline values: CDR1 SGHTS, CDR2 YDEGEE. Deletions cut 0 bases from V and 2 bases from J, with 14 bases between. The CDR3 nucleotides read TGTGCCAGCAGCTTGGAGGGCCGACAGTCTCAAGAGACCCAGTACTTC. It codes for CASSLEGRQSQETQYF.

V is TRBV7-9 and J is TRBJ2-7, with D possibly being TRBD2 (5 bases). CDR3 length: 15 amino acids. V gave up 5 bases and J gave up 0 bases, with 14 bases separating them. Germline CDR1 SEHNR, CDR2 FQNEAQ (reference sequence). The CDR3 protein is CASSPRTGSSYEQYV. CDR3 nucleotides: TGTGCCAGCAGCCCCAGGACGGGAAGCTCCTACGAGCAGTACGTC.

The J gene is TRBJ2-1, the V gene TRBV5-6; a possible D gene is TRBD2 (6 bases). The V end lost 1 base, the J end lost 10 bases, and 9 bases lay between the germline ends. CDR1 SGHDT and CDR2 YYEEEE come from the germline V gene. CDR3 length: 12 residues. The CDR3 reads CASSLTSGEQFF. CDR3 coding DNA: TGTGCCAGCAGCTTGACCAGCGGGGAGCAGTTCTTC.

This clone was detected only a few times. J is TRBJ2-1 and V is TRBV29-1; 12 bases line up with TRBD2. Germline trimming cut 8 bases from V and 8 bases from J; bases unmatched to any gene: 10. The CDR3 contains 14 residues. Germline values: CDR1 SQVTM, CDR2 ANQGSEA. CDR3 sequence (DNA): TGCAGCACCCAGACTAGCGGGAGAGCCTATGAGCAGTTCTTC. Its translation: CSTQTSGRAYEQFF.

CDR3 sequence: CASSQTAVAGGLTDTQYF. The CDR3, as DNA: TGTGCCAGCAGCCAAACGGCCGTGGCGGGGGGCCTCACAGATACGCAGTATTTT. The V and J genes are TRBV7-2 and TRBJ2-3; 8 positions match TRBD2. This CDR3 has 18 amino acids. V dropped 5 bases and J dropped 2; count of bases not matched to a gene: 15. Looked up from germline, CDR1 is SGHTA and CDR2 is FQGNSA. The whole variable domain, remainder taken from reference TRBV7-2 and TRBJ2-3, is GAGVSQSPSNKVTEKGKDVELRCDPISGHTALYWYRQSLGQGLEFLIYFQGNSAPDKSGLPSDRFSAERTGGSVSTLTIQRTQQEDSAVYLCASSQTAVAGGLTDTQYFGPGTRLTVL.

Points on this clone: In the same sample, other DNA sequences code for this CDR3. The genes are TRBV6-4 and TRBJ1-1, with TRBD1 as a possible D gene (6 bases). V was cut by 6 bases and J by 4 bases, with 12 bases left in between. The CDR3 has 13 residues. Looked up from germline, CDR1 is MRHNA and CDR2 is SNTAGT. The CDR3 spells CASSREGGTEAFF. CDR3 coding DNA: TGTGCCAGCAGCAGGGAAGGGGGCACTGAAGCTTTCTTT.

This clone was seen a single time. The chain carries TRBV6-5 and TRBJ2-5; the D is unclear. CDR1 is MNHEY and CDR2 is SVGAGI in the germline V gene. The V gene lost 2 bases and the J gene lost 4 bases, with 14 bases spanning the gap. This CDR3 is 15 amino acids long. The CDR3 here is CASSYKRLTTETQYF. CDR3 DNA: TGTGCCAGCAGTTACAAGCGACTTACCACAGAGACCCAGTACTTC.

The chain uses TRBV2 and TRBJ1-1; 7 positions match TRBD1. Losses at the gene ends were 8 bases for V and 1 base for J; bases not matched to a gene: 13. There are 16 residues in the CDR3. The V gene's germline CDR1 is SNHLY and CDR2 FYNNEI. The CDR3: CASVEGGTAANTEAFF. In nucleotides, the CDR3 is TGTGCCAGCGTTGAGGGTGGGACAGCGGCGAACACTGAAGCTTTCTTT.

This clone showed up just once. This chain joins TRBV2 and TRBJ1-4; no reliable D call. Germline V gives CDR1 SNHLY, CDR2 FYNNEI. The CDR3 is 17 amino acids. V was pared by 0 bases and J by 5 bases, with 16 bases between. The CDR3 protein is CASSEAHVGLGNEKLFF. Written as DNA, the CDR3 is TGTGCCAGCAGTGAAGCACATGTAGGACTGGGGAATGAAAAACTGTTTTTT.

The chain recombines TRBV10-3 with TRBJ2-3; a weak D match, TRBD1 (6 bases). CDR1 is ENHRY and CDR2 is SYGVKD in the germline V gene. V was trimmed by 2 bases and J by 4 bases, leaving 22 bases between them. The CDR3 totals 18 residues. CDR3 bases: TGTGCCATCAGTGAGCCCTCGACCGGGACAACTTATTCAGATACGCAGTATTTT. This sequence encodes CAISEPSTGTTYSDTQYF.

The gene calls are TRBV28 and TRBJ2-3; D might be TRBD1 (7 bases). Germline-derived CDR1 and CDR2 are MDHEN and SYDVKM. The CDR3 is made up of 16 amino acids. Trimming cost V 4 bases and J 1 base, with 15 bases left between them. CDR3 amino acids: CASSSPRRGRTDTQYF. DNA of the CDR3: TGTGCCAGCAGTTCCCCCCGGAGGGGGCGCACAGATACGCAGTATTTT.

Regarding this clone: The same CDR3 arises from other DNA sequences in this sample as well. V gene TRBV18 combines with J gene TRBJ1-1; D is unclear. The germline V gene has CDR1 KGHSH and CDR2 LQKENI. V gave up 2 bases and J gave up 8 bases, with 6 bases separating them. The CDR3 runs to 11 residues. The CDR3 coding sequence is TGTGCCAGCTCACCAGGGAGGGAAGCTTTCTTT. Amino acids: CASSPGREAFF.

This sequence joins TRBV20-1 and TRBJ2-3, with D perhaps matching TRBD2 (5 bases). V lost 3 bases and J 5 bases, leaving 6 bases between the germline ends. CDR3 length equals 11 residues. Germline values: CDR1 DFQATT, CDR2 SNEGSKA (reference sequence). The chain's CDR3 is CSASGGDTQYF. Here the CDR3 DNA reads TGCAGTGCTAGCGGAGGAGATACGCAGTATTTT.

As concerns this clone: A junction end diverges from the germline sequence, so it may reflect a read error. The chain has TRBV6-6 and TRBJ1-1; D possibly corresponds to TRBD1 (5 bases). Germline lookup yields CDR1 MNHNY and CDR2 SVGAGI (reference sequence). The CDR3 has 15 amino acids. The CDR3 DNA is TGTGCCAGCAGTTACAGGTCAGGGTCGAACACTGAAGATTTCTTT. Protein sequence: CASSYRSGSNTEDFF.

V and J are TRBV11-2 and TRBJ1-1; D is ambiguous. The CDR3 is 13 amino acids. Germline V gene data show CDR1 as SGHAT and CDR2 as FQNNGV. Trimming removed 3 bases from V and 3 bases from J, with 8 bases in between. In DNA form, the CDR3 reads TGTGCCAGCAGCTTCGGGAGCGACACTGAAGCTTTCTTT. Translated, it gives CASSFGSDTEAFF.

This clone showed up just a few times. The chain couples TRBV5-8 to TRBJ2-4; maybe TRBD1 (5 bases). Germline lookup yields CDR1 SGHTS and CDR2 YDEGEE. The CDR3 is 14 amino acids. V was trimmed by 0 bases and J by 6 bases, leaving 10 bases between them. The CDR3 protein is CASSLVVQGNIQYF. CDR3 coding DNA: TGTGCCAGCAGCTTGGTAGTGCAGGGAAACATTCAGTACTTC.

The CDR3 sequence is CASSTIAGTRTDTQYF. The CDR3, as DNA: TGTGCCAGCAGCACAATAGCGGGGACCCGCACAGATACGCAGTATTTT. The rearrangement uses TRBV7-2 and TRBJ2-3, with 8 bases lining up with TRBD2. V shed 5 bases, J shed 1 base, and the junction held 8 bases outside the gene matches. The germline V gene has CDR1 SGHTA and CDR2 FQGNSA. The length of the CDR3 is 16 residues.

This clone was seen once. J is TRBJ2-7 and V is TRBV27; 7 bases match TRBD2. V gave up 5 bases and J gave up 7 bases; unmatched junction bases: 23. This CDR3 is built from 18 residues. Looked up from germline, CDR1 is MNHEY and CDR2 is SMNVEV (reference sequence). The CDR3 DNA is TGTGCCAGCAGTCCCCTCTCAGTGGGGGGGAATCTTCGGATTGAGCAGTACGTC. Its protein product is CASSPLSVGGNLRIEQYV.